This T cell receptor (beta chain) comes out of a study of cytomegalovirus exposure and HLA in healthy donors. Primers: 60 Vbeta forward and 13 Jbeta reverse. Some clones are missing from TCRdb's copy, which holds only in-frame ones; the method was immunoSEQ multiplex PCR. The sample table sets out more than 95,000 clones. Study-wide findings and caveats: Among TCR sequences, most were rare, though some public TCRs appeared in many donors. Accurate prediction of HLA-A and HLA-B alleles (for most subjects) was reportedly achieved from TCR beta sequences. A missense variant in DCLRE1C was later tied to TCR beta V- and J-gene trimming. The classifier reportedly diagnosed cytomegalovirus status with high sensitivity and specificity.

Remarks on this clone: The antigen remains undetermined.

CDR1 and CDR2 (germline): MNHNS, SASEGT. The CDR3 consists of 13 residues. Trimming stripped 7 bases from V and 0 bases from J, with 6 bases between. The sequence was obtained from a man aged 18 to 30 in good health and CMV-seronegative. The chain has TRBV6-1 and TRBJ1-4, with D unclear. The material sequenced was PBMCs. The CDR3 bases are TGTGCCAGCACCCGGGCAACTAATGAAAAACTGTTTTTT. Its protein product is CASTRATNEKLFF.